The 28 T cell receptor beta chains presented below share a single source sample, sequenced in a study of T cell repertoires in cytomegalovirus infection. In TCRdb, the reads were re-called with MiXCR into one record per CDR3 protein. The profile shows roughly 500,000 distinct CDR3 sequences, roughly a third of them singletons. No antigen is known for these receptors. The sample in question was cultured PBMCs, obtained from culture after CMV antigen stimulation. These receptor sequences come from a human donor in good health (CMV status not recorded). Some clones in this sample may be carry-over from other donors' samples.

The V gene is TRBV19, the J gene TRBJ2-5; D is ambiguous. Germline V CDR1 and CDR2: LNHDA, SQIVND (reference sequence). The V end was cut by 6 bases, the J end by 5 bases, with 13 bases between. This CDR3 has 13 amino acids. CDR3 DNA: TGTGCCAGTAGATCTTATACCAAGGAGACCCAGTACTTC. Translation: CASRSYTKETQYF.

In its sample, this clonotype was seen a few times. The chain carries TRBV6-2 or TRBV6-3 and TRBJ1-1, with TRBD1 as a possible D gene (5 bases). Germline-derived CDR1 and CDR2 are MNHEY and SVGEGT. V was shortened by 8 bases and J by 1 base, with 17 bases between the two germline ends. The CDR3 is made up of 15 amino acids. CDR3 sequence reads: CASGSRGTWNTEAFF. The CDR3 bases are TGTGCCAGCGGGTCACGGGGGACCTGGAACACTGAAGCTTTCTTT.

At least ten counts were recorded for this clonotype. V is TRBV7-2 and J is TRBJ2-7; no firm D call. Trimming shortened V by 1 base and J by 1 base, and 5 bases separated the two germline ends. The CDR3 is 13 residues long. CDR1 and CDR2 from the germline V gene are SGHTA and FQGNSA. CDR3 loop: CASSLGLSYEQYF. CDR3 nucleotide sequence: TGTGCCAGCAGCTTAGGTTTGTCCTACGAGCAGTACTTC.

Ten or more counts support this clonotype. This chain joins TRBV7-2 and TRBJ2-7; D may correspond to TRBD1 or TRBD2 (5 bases each). V lost 4 bases to trimming and J lost 3 bases, with 13 bases between them. The germline CDR1 and CDR2 sequences are SGHTA and FQGNSA. The CDR3 extends over 14 amino acids. The CDR3 DNA reads TGTGCCAGCAGCTCGGGGCGGGCAAACTACGAGCAGTACTTC. It codes for CASSSGRANYEQYF.

This clonotype was recorded a few times. The genes are TRBV11-2 and TRBJ2-7, with D unclear. From germline, CDR1 is SGHAT and CDR2 FQNNGV. The V end was cut by 4 bases, the J end by 3 bases, with 16 bases between. The CDR3 has 15 amino acids. The DNA for the CDR3 is TGTGCCAGCAGCTCATTACCGGGCGAGGACTACGAGCAGTACTTC. Protein sequence: CASSSLPGEDYEQYF.

In this sample, this clonotype turned up a few times. The genes are TRBV7-2 and TRBJ2-7; D may be TRBD1 (8 bases). The V gene's germline CDR1 is SGHTA and CDR2 FQGNSA. V shed 5 bases and J shed 6 bases, with 17 bases lying between them. There are 14 residues in the CDR3. The CDR3 sequence: CASSPRTGRVEQYF. The CDR3 nucleotides are TGTGCCAGCAGCCCCAGGACAGGGAGGGTCGAGCAGTACTTC.

The chain has TRBV5-5 and TRBJ1-1; TRBD1 is a possible D gene (5 bases). Germline V gene lookup returns CDR1 SGHKS and CDR2 YYEKEE (reference sequence). Trimming removed 3 bases at V and 10 bases at J, with 22 bases between. The CDR3 sequence is 15 residues long. The CDR3 nucleotides read TGTGCCAGCAGCTACCGGGGGACGGGAGCCTATGGAGCTTTCTTT. Protein: CASSYRGTGAYGAFF. Full variable domain (remainder filled in from reference TRBV5-5 and TRBJ1-1): DAGVTQSPTHLIKTRGQQVTLRCSPISGHKSVSWYQQVLGQGPQFIFQYYEKEERGRGNFPDRFSARQFPNYSSELNVNALLLGDSALYLCASSYRGTGAYGAFFGQGTRLTVV.

The chain uses TRBV29-1 and TRBJ2-7; possibly TRBD1 for D (5 bases). This CDR3 has 13 amino acids. V lost 3 bases, J lost 1 base, and 10 bases lay in between. Germline V CDR1 and CDR2: SQVTM, ANQGSEA. CDR3 nucleotides: TGCAGCGTTGAGGGGTCAGGGTCCTACGAGCAGTACTTC. Encoded protein: CSVEGSGSYEQYF.

This clonotype has only a few counts. The chain links TRBV27 to TRBJ2-2, with 11 positions matching TRBD2. V gave up 5 bases and J gave up 4 bases; unmatched junction bases: 6. The CDR3 runs 16 residues. Looked up from germline, CDR1 is MNHEY and CDR2 is SMNVEV (reference sequence). The CDR3 nucleotides read TGTGCCAGCAGTCCCTTAGCGGGAGGGGGCACCGGGGAGCTGTTTTTT. Protein: CASSPLAGGGTGELFF.

The CDR3 DNA reads TGTGCCAGTAGTATGTCCTTGGCGGGCACCTCTGGAAACACCATATATTTT. This gives the protein CASSMSLAGTSGNTIYF. The chain employs TRBV19 and TRBJ1-3; D gene unclear. There are 17 residues in the CDR3. Trimming pared 3 bases from V and 0 bases from J, leaving 15 bases between. CDR1 LNHDA and CDR2 SQIVND come from the germline V gene (reference sequence). The whole variable domain, remainder taken from reference TRBV19 and TRBJ1-3, is DGGITQSPKYLFRKEGQNVTLSCEQNLNHDAMYWYRQDPGQGLRLIYYSQIVNDFQKGDIAEGYSVSREKKESFPLTVTSAQKNPTAFYLCASSMSLAGTSGNTIYFGEGSWLTVV.

The chain employs TRBV4-3 and TRBJ1-2; D is ambiguous. Germline CDR1 LGHNA, CDR2 YSLEER. Trimming took 4 bases from V and 4 from J, leaving 13 bases between them. CDR3 length equals 14 residues. The CDR3 protein is CASSPTEAGYGYTF. CDR3 nucleotides: TGCGCCAGCAGCCCCACTGAAGCTGGCTATGGCTACACCTTC.

The V gene is TRBV19, the J gene TRBJ2-4; 8 positions agree with TRBD1. V lost 5 bases and J lost 4; bases outside the gene matches: 4. This CDR3 is 14 amino acids long. Looked up from germline, CDR1 is LNHDA and CDR2 is SQIVND (reference sequence). The CDR3 DNA sequence: TGTGCCAGTAGTGGGACAGGAGAGAAAAACATTCAGTACTTC. This translates into CASSGTGEKNIQYF. Full variable domain (missing parts from reference TRBV19 and TRBJ2-4): DGGITQSPKYLFRKEGQNVTLSCEQNLNHDAMYWYRQDPGQGLRLIYYSQIVNDFQKGDIAEGYSVSREKKESFPLTVTSAQKNPTAFYLCASSGTGEKNIQYFGAGTRLSVL.

In its sample, this clonotype was seen a few times. The V and J genes are TRBV7-9 and TRBJ2-5, with 11 bases that match TRBD1. V was clipped by 4 bases and J by 5 bases; unmatched bases: 9. In germline, CDR1 is SEHNR, CDR2 FQNEAQ (reference sequence). This CDR3 has 16 residues. CDR3 sequence (DNA): TGTGCCAGCAGCTCGGCCGGGACAGGGGGTATCGAGACCCAGTACTTC. Its translation is CASSSAGTGGIETQYF.

The rearrangement joins TRBV10-3 to TRBJ1-6; D is uncertain. Between the trimmed V and J ends, which lost 0 bases and 7 bases, there was a span of 16 bases. This CDR3 spans 17 amino acids. Per germline, CDR1 ENHRY and CDR2 SYGVKD. For the CDR3, the DNA is TGTGCCATCAGTGAGTCTGCGGGATCCCAAGTAAATTCACCCCTCCACTTT. Translating gives CAISESAGSQVNSPLHF.

This sequence joins TRBV12-3 or TRBV12-4 and TRBJ1-1; 7 bases are a match to TRBD1. The V gene end was trimmed by 5 bases and the J gene end by 0 bases; junction bases not matched to a gene: 9. The CDR3 is 16 residues long. CDR3 nucleotides: TGTGCCAGCAGTATCCTTTCAGGGGGAGTGAACACTGAAGCTTTCTTT. It codes for CASSILSGGVNTEAFF.

This chain joins TRBV6-6 and TRBJ1-1; TRBD1 agrees at 9 bases. Germline CDR1 and CDR2: MNHNY and SVGAGI (reference sequence). Germline trimming cut 5 bases from V and 1 base from J; bases unmatched to any gene: 11. The CDR3 totals 17 residues. In DNA, the CDR3 is TGTGCCAGCAGTAAGGATCGGACAGGGGTGAGGAACACTGAAGCTTTCTTT. It codes for CASSKDRTGVRNTEAFF.

The V and J genes are TRBV6-4 and TRBJ2-2; the D is unclear. The V and J ends lost 4 bases and 2 bases respectively, with 17 bases between them. The CDR3 is made up of 17 amino acids. Germline values: CDR1 MRHNA, CDR2 SNTAGT. The CDR3 DNA follows: TGTGCCAGCAGTGCTTCGTCCCTCGGAATAAACACCGGGGAGCTGTTTTTT. It is translated as CASSASSLGINTGELFF.

This sequence joins TRBV5-6 and TRBJ1-4, with D maybe TRBD1 (6 bases). This CDR3 is built from 14 residues. Germline assignment: CDR1 SGHDT and CDR2 YYEEEE. The V end lost 5 bases, the J end lost 8 bases, and 16 bases lay between the germline ends. The CDR3: CASRSTGSSEKLFF. Here the CDR3 DNA reads TGTGCCAGCAGGTCGACAGGCAGCAGCGAAAAACTGTTTTTT.

The rearrangement links TRBV2 to TRBJ2-5, with a weak D call TRBD1 (6 bases). The CDR3 is 14 amino acids. Germline V gene lookup returns CDR1 SNHLY and CDR2 FYNNEI. V lost 1 base and J 3 bases, leaving 9 bases between the germline ends. CDR3 loop: CASSEGRTEETQYF. In DNA, the CDR3 is TGTGCCAGCAGTGAAGGAAGGACAGAAGAGACCCAGTACTTC.

The sample holds a few counts of this clonotype. The gene calls are TRBV12-3 or TRBV12-4 and TRBJ2-1; 9 bases map to TRBD2. The CDR3 has 16 amino acids. The trim removed 6 bases at V and 3 bases at J, leaving 9 bases unmatched. CDR3 amino acids: CASRPPAGGRYNEQFF. DNA of the CDR3: TGTGCCAGCAGACCCCCAGCGGGAGGCCGCTACAATGAGCAGTTCTTC.

Only a few counts were recorded for this clonotype. V usage is TRBV19 and J usage is TRBJ2-1; a weak D match, TRBD1 (5 bases). Germline CDR1 LNHDA, CDR2 SQIVND (reference sequence). The length of the CDR3 is 13 residues. V was trimmed by 3 bases and J by 6 bases, leaving 9 bases between them. The CDR3 DNA is TGTGCCAGTAGTATCGACAGACTCAATGAGCAGTTCTTC. It is translated as CASSIDRLNEQFF.

The CDR3 here is CSARDSGKYSNQPQHF. CDR3 bases: TGCAGTGCTAGAGATTCAGGGAAATATAGCAATCAGCCCCAGCATTTT. The genes are TRBV20-1 and TRBJ1-5; possible D gene TRBD1, 5 bases. This CDR3 has 16 amino acids. CDR1 DFQATT and CDR2 SNEGSKA come from the germline V gene (reference sequence). Trimming took 0 bases from V and 0 from J, leaving 12 bases between them.

The CDR3 sequence is CASSPPGGLNYGYTF. CDR3 in DNA: TGTGCCAGCAGCCCCCCCGGGGGACTTAACTATGGCTACACCTTC. The rearrangement joins TRBV7-9 to TRBJ1-2, with D perhaps TRBD1 (5 bases). V was pared by 5 bases and J by 1 base, with 14 bases between. The germline CDR1 and CDR2 sequences are SEHNR and FQNEAQ (reference sequence). The length of the CDR3 is 15 residues.

This clonotype came up a few times. V is TRBV7-9 and J is TRBJ1-2, with 7 bases fitting TRBD1. Germline V CDR1 and CDR2: SEHNR, FQNEAQ (reference sequence). The CDR3 is 14 residues long. Trimming at V came to 5 bases and at J to 3 bases, leaving 6 bases not matched to a gene. The CDR3 loop reads CASSKGGADYGYTF. The CDR3 bases are TGTGCCAGCAGCAAAGGGGGCGCAGACTATGGCTACACCTTC.

The rearrangement links TRBV5-1 to TRBJ2-3; 7 nucleotides match TRBD2. The CDR3 is 15 residues long. Germline trimming cut 0 bases from V and 6 bases from J; bases unmatched to any gene: 7. From germline, CDR1 is SGHRS and CDR2 YFSETQ. DNA of the CDR3: TGCGCCAGCAGCTTGGCCGCGGGAGAACGGGATACGCAGTATTTT. It codes for CASSLAAGERDTQYF.

There are a few counts of this clonotype. The chain carries TRBV19 and TRBJ1-5; TRBD1 agrees at 9 bases. The junction had 3 bases not matched to a gene; V was cut back by 6 bases and J by 0 bases. This CDR3 comprises 15 residues. In germline, CDR1 is LNHDA, CDR2 SQIVND (reference sequence). The CDR3, as DNA: TGTGCCAGTAGAGACAGGGGGGATAGCAATCAGCCCCAGCATTTT. It encodes CASRDRGDSNQPQHF.

The rearrangement links TRBV28 to TRBJ1-1; possibly TRBD1 for D (5 bases). Germline V lookup: CDR1 MDHEN, CDR2 SYDVKM. The CDR3 has 16 amino acids. With 3 bases removed from V and 8 bases from J, the gap between germline ends came to 22 bases. The CDR3 DNA reads TGTGCCAGCAGTTTTTCGGGAGGGGCTTTAGACAGAGAAGCTTTCTTT. It codes for CASSFSGGALDREAFF.

This clonotype was picked up a small number of times. The chain combines TRBV7-6 with TRBJ1-1; the D is unclear. The germline CDR1 and CDR2 sequences are SGHVS and FNYEAQ. This CDR3 spans 14 amino acids. V lost 4 bases to trimming and J lost 2 bases, with 11 bases between them. The CDR3 region has the DNA TGTGCCAGCAGCTCACACACGATAAACACTGAAGCTTTCTTT. Its protein product is CASSSHTINTEAFF.